A selection of T cell receptor beta chains follows, all from one sample in a study of blood T cell repertoires in COVID-19. Generated by immunoSEQ multiplex PCR, the TCRdb table keeps only in-frame clones and is missing some. The table lists roughly 100,000 clones, around 87% of them singletons. Sequencing was done on a sample of peripheral blood. Receptor source: a man in his fifties with active or convalescent COVID-19. Both conserved end residues are part of each CDR3. Each record gives: J gene, clone size, V gene, D gene, CDR3 protein, CDR3 DNA. The D gene is left open where the match is weak. Some rows mark clone size as missing; the rest say once, few, many or name a class of expanded clone.

>TRBJ1-4|.|TRBV24-1|.
CATSDLQSGAGEKLFF
TGTGCCACCAGTGATTTGCAGTCGGGTGCGGGCGAAAAACTGTTTTTT
>TRBJ2-1|.|TRBV7-8|TRBD2
CASSLAGGGAPNEQFF
TGTGCCAGCAGCTTAGCCGGCGGGGGGGCACCCAATGAGCAGTTCTTC
>TRBJ2-1|few|TRBV6-4|.
CASSESWRDTQFF
TGTGCCAGCAGTGAATCGTGGCGGGATACGCAGTTCTTC
>TRBJ1-2|.|TRBV19|.
CASTPGDESNYGYTF
TGTGCCAGTACCCCAGGGGACGAATCTAACTATGGCTACACCTTC
>TRBJ1-6|.|TRBV5-6|.
CASSSGTGNSPLHF
TGTGCCAGCAGCTCGGGTACAGGGAATTCACCCCTCCACTTT
>TRBJ1-1|.|TRBV6-4|TRBD1
CASSPDRGNTEAFF
TGTGCCAGCAGCCCGGACAGGGGGAACACTGAAGCTTTCTTT
>TRBJ1-4|once|TRBV28|TRBD1
CASSPLDRDNEKLFF
TGTGCCAGCAGCCCGCTAGACAGGGATAATGAAAAACTGTTTTTT
>TRBJ2-2|.|TRBV5-6|.
CASSLIYLQSANTGELFF
TGTGCCAGCAGCTTGATATATTTACAGTCGGCGAACACCGGGGAGCTGTTTTTT
>TRBJ2-7|.|TRBV30|TRBD1
CAWSMLTGGGEQYF
TGTGCCTGGAGTATGCTGACAGGGGGCGGCGAGCAGTACTTC
>TRBJ1-5|few|TRBV4-1|TRBD1
CASSQERGQLNQPQHF
TGCGCCAGCAGCCAAGAAAGGGGACAGCTCAATCAGCCCCAGCATTTT
>TRBJ2-3|.|TRBV10-3|.
CAIGRQQTDTQYF
TGTGCCATCGGCCGGCAACAGACAGATACGCAGTATTTT
>TRBJ2-5|.|TRBV10-3|.
CAGQRGPGETQYF
TGTGCCGGCCAACGGGGTCCTGGTGAGACCCAGTACTTC
>TRBJ2-1|.|TRBV5-4|.
CASSLETSLHEQFF
TGTGCCAGCAGCTTGGAGACTAGTTTGCATGAGCAGTTCTTC
>TRBJ1-2|.|TRBV3-1/TRBV3-2|.
CASSQDLTGPFYGYTF
TGTGCCAGCAGCCAAGATTTAACAGGCCCATTCTATGGCTACACCTTC
>TRBJ2-1|.|TRBV7-6|TRBD2
CASSLGWGSGGPRDNEQFF
TGTGCCAGCAGCTTAGGATGGGGTAGCGGGGGGCCCAGGGACAATGAGCAGTTCTTC
>TRBJ2-2|.|TRBV19|.
CASSPMGRSGELFF
TGTGCCAGTAGTCCTATGGGGCGGAGCGGGGAGCTGTTTTTT
>TRBJ1-2|.|TRBV6-5|.
CASSPGAYGYTF
TGTGCCAGCAGTCCAGGGGCCTATGGCTACACCTTC
>TRBJ2-5|few|TRBV2|TRBD1
CASSRDRGQETQYF
TGTGCCAGCAGCCGGGACAGGGGGCAAGAGACCCAGTACTTC
>TRBJ1-5|few|TRBV19|TRBD1
CASSGTGVNQPQHF
TGTGCCAGTAGTGGGACAGGGGTCAATCAGCCCCAGCATTTT